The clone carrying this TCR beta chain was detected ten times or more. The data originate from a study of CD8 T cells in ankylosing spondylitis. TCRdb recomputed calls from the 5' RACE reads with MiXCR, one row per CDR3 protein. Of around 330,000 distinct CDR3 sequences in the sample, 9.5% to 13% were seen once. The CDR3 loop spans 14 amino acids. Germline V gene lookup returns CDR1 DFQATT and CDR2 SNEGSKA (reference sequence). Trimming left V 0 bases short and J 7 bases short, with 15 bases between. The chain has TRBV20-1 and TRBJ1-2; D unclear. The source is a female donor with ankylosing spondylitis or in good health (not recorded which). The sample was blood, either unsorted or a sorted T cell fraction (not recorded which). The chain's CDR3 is CSARDRLSGVGYTF. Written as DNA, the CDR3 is TGCAGTGCTAGAGATCGACTTTCTGGAGTTGGCTACACCTTC.